The next 11 T cell receptor beta chains were all read from a single sample in a study of blood T cell repertoires in COVID-19. Sequenced by immunoSEQ multiplex PCR; TCRdb stores in-frame clones only, minus some. The sample yields tens of thousands of clones, around 82% seen once. The material sequenced was peripheral blood. The receptors here all came from a woman aged 80 or over with active or convalescent COVID-19.

The chain employs TRBV10-3 and TRBJ2-7, with 12 bases fitting TRBD2. The V gene's germline CDR1 is ENHRY and CDR2 SYGVKD. The trim removed 10 bases at V and 2 bases at J, leaving 3 bases unmatched. The CDR3 runs to 13 residues. CDR3 sequence (DNA): TGTGCCAACCGGACTAGCGGGACCTACGAGCAGTACTTC. It translates to CANRTSGTYEQYF.

The V call is TRBV27, the J call TRBJ1-2, with 10 nucleotides matching TRBD1. The CDR3 covers 15 residues. CDR1 and CDR2 (germline): MNHEY, SMNVEV (reference sequence). V trimming: 2 bases; J trimming: 2 bases; junction bases outside the gene matches: 2. CDR3 in amino acids: CASSLGQGGNYGYTF. In DNA, the CDR3 is TGTGCCAGCAGTTTAGGACAGGGGGGGAACTATGGCTACACCTTC.

V usage is TRBV24-1 and J usage is TRBJ2-7; TRBD2 is a possible D gene (5 bases). Germline V CDR1 and CDR2: KGHDR, SFDVKD. The CDR3 consists of 16 residues. Trimming left V 3 bases short and J 0 bases short, with 14 bases between. CDR3 bases: TGTGCCACCAGTGATACCCGGAGCGGTAGCTCCTACGAGCAGTACTTC. Its protein product is CATSDTRSGSSYEQYF.

To note about this clone: One junction end disagrees with the germline gene, perhaps due to a read error. The chain uses TRBV28 and TRBJ2-5, with 14 bases lining up with TRBD2. Per the germline V gene, CDR1 is MDHEN and CDR2 is SYDVKM. The CDR3 consists of 15 residues. The CDR3 coding sequence is TGTACCAGCTCTCCGGGACTAGCGGGAGTAGAGACCCAGTACTTC. It specifies CTSSPGLAGVETQYF.

This clone was seen only once. The rearrangement uses TRBV19 and TRBJ1-1; D is unclear. CDR1 LNHDA and CDR2 SQIVND come from the germline V gene (reference sequence). The CDR3 extends over 15 amino acids. V was trimmed by 3 bases and J by 5 bases, leaving 16 bases between them. CDR3 sequence: CASSMYMEGYTEAFF. The DNA for the CDR3 is TGTGCCAGTAGTATGTACATGGAGGGTTATACTGAAGCTTTCTTT.

The chain recombines TRBV25-1 with TRBJ1-2; D is ambiguous. Germline loops: CDR1 MGHDK, CDR2 SYGVNS. The V gene lost 3 bases and the J gene lost 5 bases, with 16 bases spanning the gap. There are 15 residues in the CDR3. The CDR3 DNA follows: TGTGCCAGCAGTGAGGGAGGAGGTGGCACATATGGCTACACCTTC. Translation gives CASSEGGGGTYGYTF.

J is TRBJ1-1 and V is TRBV28; weak D call: TRBD1 (5 bases). The CDR3 sequence is 11 residues long. V was pared by 2 bases and J by 9 bases, with 7 bases between. Germline V gene lookup returns CDR1 MDHEN and CDR2 SYDVKM. The CDR3 DNA sequence: TGTGCCAGCAGTTTACTGGACAAAGCTTTCTTT. Amino acids: CASSLLDKAFF.

This chain uses TRBV25-1 with TRBJ1-6; the match to TRBD1 covers 8 bases. V gave up 3 bases and J gave up 8 bases; unmatched junction bases: 6. This CDR3 region has 15 residues. The germline V gene has CDR1 MGHDK and CDR2 SYGVNS. CDR3 DNA: TGTGCCAGCAGTGACCTGGACAGGGCCGATTCACCCCTCCACTTT. Encoded protein: CASSDLDRADSPLHF.

Worth noting for this clone: A junction boundary mismatches the germline segment, possibly from a read error. Other DNA sequences in the sample encode the same CDR3. The rearrangement joins TRBV4-1 to TRBJ1-5; D remains unclear. Germline V CDR1 and CDR2: MGHRA, YSYEKL. The CDR3 contains 15 residues. CDR3: CASSQDIGEARPQHF. Here the CDR3 DNA reads TGCGCCAGCAGTCAAGATATTGGGGAGGCTCGGCCCCAGCATTTT.

The chain uses TRBV9 and TRBJ2-1; D is perhaps TRBD2 (5 bases). With 0 bases removed from V and 15 bases from J, the gap between germline ends came to 19 bases. The CDR3 totals 14 residues. Per the germline V gene, CDR1 is SGDLS and CDR2 is YYNGEE. The CDR3 reads CASSVAPLAHSVFF. The CDR3 coding sequence is TGTGCCAGCAGCGTAGCCCCCCTAGCCCACTCTGTGTTCTTC. The full variable domain, with the rest looked up from reference TRBV9 and TRBJ2-1, is DSGVTQTPKHLITATGQRVTLRCSPRSGDLSVYWYQQSLDQGLQFLIQYYNGEERAKGNILERFSAQQFPDLHSELNLSSLELGDSALYFCASSVAPLAHSVFFGPGTRLTVL.

This rearrangement joins TRBV6-2 or TRBV6-3 to TRBJ2-6; D uncertain. V lost 3 bases, J lost 2 bases, and 14 bases lay in between. The germline gives CDR1 MNHEY, CDR2 SVGEGT. The CDR3 runs to 17 residues. DNA for the CDR3: TGTGCCAGCAGTTATTGGGCTTCGAGAACTGGGGCCAACGTCCTGACTTTC. It codes for CASSYWASRTGANVLTF.